This TCR beta chain is drawn from a study of PD-1 blockade in mismatch repair-deficient tumors. Study context: Patients had 12 mismatch repair-deficient cancer types, all previously treated and progressing. Findings and limits, study-wide: Rapid post-treatment expansion, then contraction, generally preceding radiologic response, marked tumor-resident clones.

Here immunoSEQ multiplex PCR was the method, and the copy in TCRdb shows in-frame clones only, minus some. The sample has 120,000 or so clones, roughly 86% seen once. In the case of this clone: Its antigen is unknown.

PCR or immunohistochemistry showed mismatch repair deficiency in every enrolled patient. V lost 7 bases, J lost 8 bases, and 14 bases lay in between. CDR1 SEHNR and CDR2 FQNEAQ come from the germline V gene (reference sequence). The CDR3 consists of 12 residues. This clonotype was sampled from an adult with mismatch repair-deficient cancer. V gene TRBV7-9 combines with J gene TRBJ1-2, with a weak D call TRBD1 (6 bases). The source material was peripheral blood, sampled 70 to 73 weeks after starting pembrolizumab. For the CDR3, the DNA is TGTGCCAGCACCTTGACAGGAGGCGGCTACACCTTC. The encoded protein is CASTLTGGGYTF.